This T cell receptor beta chain was sequenced during a study of healthy donors' naive CD4 and CD8 T cells. A linear amplification protocol produced the TCR libraries from roughly 0.5 ug of total RNA. TCRdb re-called the reads through MiXCR, storing one row per CDR3 protein. This sample carries about 180,000 distinct CDR3 sequences, 65% to 80% of them seen once, and the ten largest clones take roughly 2.4%. V lost 2 bases and J 8 bases, leaving 16 bases between the germline ends. CDR3 length: 15 residues. The germline CDR1 and CDR2 sequences are SGHDN and FVKESK. The chain combines TRBV14 with TRBJ2-4; the D gene is possibly TRBD1 (6 bases). The TCR comes from a pool of human donors in good health; the sample pools cells from several healthy donors. Sequenced material: naive CD4+ and CD8+ T cells sorted from blood, pooled from several donors. CDR3 DNA: TGTGCCAGCAGCCAACGAACAGGGATGGTGGACATTCAGTACTTC. It encodes CASSQRTGMVDIQYF.